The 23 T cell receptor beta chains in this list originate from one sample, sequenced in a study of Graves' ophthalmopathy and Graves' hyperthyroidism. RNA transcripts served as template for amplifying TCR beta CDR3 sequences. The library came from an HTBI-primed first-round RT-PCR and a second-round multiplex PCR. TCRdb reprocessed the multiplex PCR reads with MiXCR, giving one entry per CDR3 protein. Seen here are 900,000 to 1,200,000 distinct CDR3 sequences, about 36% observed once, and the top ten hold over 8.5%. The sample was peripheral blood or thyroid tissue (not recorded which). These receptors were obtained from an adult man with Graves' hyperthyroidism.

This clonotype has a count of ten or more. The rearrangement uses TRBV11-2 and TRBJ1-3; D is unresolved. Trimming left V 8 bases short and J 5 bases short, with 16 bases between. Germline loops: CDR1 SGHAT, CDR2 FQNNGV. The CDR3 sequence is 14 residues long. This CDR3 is CASRPAQARNTIYF. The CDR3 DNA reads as TGTGCCAGCCGACCGGCGCAGGCGAGAAACACCATATATTTT.

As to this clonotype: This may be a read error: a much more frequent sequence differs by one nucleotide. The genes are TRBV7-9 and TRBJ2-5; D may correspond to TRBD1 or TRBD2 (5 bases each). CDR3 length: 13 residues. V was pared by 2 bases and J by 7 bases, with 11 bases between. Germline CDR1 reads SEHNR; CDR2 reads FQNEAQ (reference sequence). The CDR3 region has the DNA TGTGCCAGCAGCTTACAGGGCGGACTGACCCAGTACTTC. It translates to CASSLQGGLTQYF. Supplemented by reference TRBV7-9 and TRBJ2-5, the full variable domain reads DTGVSQNPRHKITKRGQNVTFRCDPISEHNRLYWYRQTLGQGPEFLTYFQNEAQLEKSRLLSDRFSAERPKGSFSTLEIQRTEQGDSAMYLCASSLQGGLTQYFGPGTRLLVL.

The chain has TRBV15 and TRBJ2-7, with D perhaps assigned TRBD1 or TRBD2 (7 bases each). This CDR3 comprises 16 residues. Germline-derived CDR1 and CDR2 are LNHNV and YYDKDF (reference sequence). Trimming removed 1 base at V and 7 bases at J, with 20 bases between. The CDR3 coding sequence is TGTGCCACCAGCAGAGGCCGCGGGGAGGGGGCGGATGAGCAGTACTTC. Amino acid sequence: CATSRGRGEGADEQYF.

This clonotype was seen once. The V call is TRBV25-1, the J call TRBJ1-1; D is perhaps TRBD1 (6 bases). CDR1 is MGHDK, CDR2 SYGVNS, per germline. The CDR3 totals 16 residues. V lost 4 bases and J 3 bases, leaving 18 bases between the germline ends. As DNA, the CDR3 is TGTGCCAGCAGTGTAAATACAGACAGGACCCACACTGAAGCTTTCTTT. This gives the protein CASSVNTDRTHTEAFF.

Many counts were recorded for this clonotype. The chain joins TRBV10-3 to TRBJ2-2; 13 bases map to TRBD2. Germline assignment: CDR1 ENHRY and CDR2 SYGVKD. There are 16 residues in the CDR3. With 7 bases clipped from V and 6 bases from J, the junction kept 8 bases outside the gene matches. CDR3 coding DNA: TGTGCCATCACCGCACTAGCGGGAGGGCCCTCCGGGGAGCTGTTTTTT. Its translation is CAITALAGGPSGELFF.

CDR3 sequence reads: CSVVGEGEGETQYF. The CDR3 coding sequence is TGCAGCGTTGTCGGGGAAGGGGAAGGCGAGACCCAGTACTTC. The rearrangement links TRBV29-1 to TRBJ2-5; D assignment may be TRBD1 or TRBD2 (5 bases each). The CDR3 has 14 residues. The germline gives CDR1 SQVTM, CDR2 ANQGSEA. Trimming removed 4 bases from V and 5 bases from J, with 17 bases in between.

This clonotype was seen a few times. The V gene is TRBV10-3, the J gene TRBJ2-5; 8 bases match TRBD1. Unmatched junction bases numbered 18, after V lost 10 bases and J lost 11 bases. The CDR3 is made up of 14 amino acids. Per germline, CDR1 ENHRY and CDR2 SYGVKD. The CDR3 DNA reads TGTGCCACTTACTCAGGGGGCCTCACAGATACGCAGTACTTC. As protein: CATYSGGLTDTQYF.

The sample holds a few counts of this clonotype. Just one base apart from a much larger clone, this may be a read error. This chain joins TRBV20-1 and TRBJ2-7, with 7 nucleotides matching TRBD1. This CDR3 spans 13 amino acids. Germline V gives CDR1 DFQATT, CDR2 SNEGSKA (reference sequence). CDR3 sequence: CSARGQAAYEQCF. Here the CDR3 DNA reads TGCAGTGCTCGTGGACAGGCGGCCTACGAGCAGTGCTTC.

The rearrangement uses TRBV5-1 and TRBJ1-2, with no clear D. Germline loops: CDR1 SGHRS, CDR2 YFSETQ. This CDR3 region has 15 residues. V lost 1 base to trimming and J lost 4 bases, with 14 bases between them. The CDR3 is CASSLLGPPSYGYTF. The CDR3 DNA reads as TGCGCCAGCAGCTTGCTTGGGCCCCCTTCCTATGGCTACACCTTC.

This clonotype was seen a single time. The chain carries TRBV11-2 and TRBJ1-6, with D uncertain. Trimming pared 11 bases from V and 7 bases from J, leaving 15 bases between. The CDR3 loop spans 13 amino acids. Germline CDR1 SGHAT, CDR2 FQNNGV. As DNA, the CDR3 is TGTGCCTGGAGTGTACGGCGAAATTCACCCCTCCACTTT. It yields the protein CAWSVRRNSPLHF.

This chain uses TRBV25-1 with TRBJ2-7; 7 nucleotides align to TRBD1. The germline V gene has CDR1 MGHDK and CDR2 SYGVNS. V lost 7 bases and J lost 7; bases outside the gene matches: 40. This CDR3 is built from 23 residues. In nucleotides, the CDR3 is TGTGCCAGCACGATGATCTGCAGGGGGTTCATGAGGGCCATTCGGAAAGTGGAGTGGGAGCAGTACTTC. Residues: CASTMICRGFMRAIRKVEWEQYF.

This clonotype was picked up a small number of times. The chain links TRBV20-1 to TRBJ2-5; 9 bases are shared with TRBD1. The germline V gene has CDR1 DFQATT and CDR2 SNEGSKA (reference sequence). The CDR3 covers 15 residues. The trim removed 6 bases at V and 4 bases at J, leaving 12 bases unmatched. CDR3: CSAATGTGYLETQYF. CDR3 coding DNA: TGCAGTGCCGCGACCGGGACAGGGTATCTAGAGACCCAGTACTTC.

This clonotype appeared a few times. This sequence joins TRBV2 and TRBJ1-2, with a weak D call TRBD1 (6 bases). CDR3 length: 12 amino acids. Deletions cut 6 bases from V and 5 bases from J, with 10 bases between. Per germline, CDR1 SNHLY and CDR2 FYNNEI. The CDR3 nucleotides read TGTGCCAGCAGGGCACAGGGATATGGCTACACCTTC. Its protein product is CASRAQGYGYTF.

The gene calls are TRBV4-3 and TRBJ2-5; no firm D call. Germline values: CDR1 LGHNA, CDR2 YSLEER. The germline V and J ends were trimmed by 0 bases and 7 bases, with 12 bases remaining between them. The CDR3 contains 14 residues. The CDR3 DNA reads TGCGCCAGCAGCCAAGAAGAAGGAATTGGGACCCAGTACTTC. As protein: CASSQEEGIGTQYF.

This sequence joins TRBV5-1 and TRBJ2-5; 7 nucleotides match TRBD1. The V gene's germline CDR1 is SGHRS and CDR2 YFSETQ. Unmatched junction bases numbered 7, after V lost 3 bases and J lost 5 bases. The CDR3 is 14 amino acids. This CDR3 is CASSSRDSRETQYF. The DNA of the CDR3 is TGCGCCAGCAGCTCCCGGGACAGTAGGGAGACCCAGTACTTC.

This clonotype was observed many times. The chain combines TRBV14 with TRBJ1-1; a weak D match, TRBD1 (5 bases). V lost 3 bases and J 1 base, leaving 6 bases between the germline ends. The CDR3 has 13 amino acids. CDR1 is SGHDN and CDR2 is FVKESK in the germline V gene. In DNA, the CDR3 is TGTGCCAGCAGCCACGGGGGGAACACTGAAGCTTTCTTT. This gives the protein CASSHGGNTEAFF.

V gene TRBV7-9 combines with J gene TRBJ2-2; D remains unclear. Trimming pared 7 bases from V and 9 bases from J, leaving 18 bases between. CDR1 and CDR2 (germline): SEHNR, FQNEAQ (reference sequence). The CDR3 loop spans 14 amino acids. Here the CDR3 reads CASTTDIGSRELFF. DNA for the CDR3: TGTGCCAGCACCACTGACATAGGTTCTCGGGAGCTGTTTTTT.

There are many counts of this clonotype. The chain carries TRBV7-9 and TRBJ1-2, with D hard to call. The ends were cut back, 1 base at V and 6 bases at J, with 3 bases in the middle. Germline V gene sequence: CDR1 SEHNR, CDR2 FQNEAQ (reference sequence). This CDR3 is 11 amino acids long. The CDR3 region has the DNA TGTGCCAGCAGCTTAGATGATGGCTACACCTTC. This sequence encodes CASSLDDGYTF.

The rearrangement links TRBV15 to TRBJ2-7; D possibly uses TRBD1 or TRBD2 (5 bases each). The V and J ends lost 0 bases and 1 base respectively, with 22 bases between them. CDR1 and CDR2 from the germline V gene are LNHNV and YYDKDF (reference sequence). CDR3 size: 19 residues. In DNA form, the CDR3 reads TGTGCCACCAGCAGAGATGGTACTGGGGGAGTGCGAACATCCTACGAGCAGTACTTC. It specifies CATSRDGTGGVRTSYEQYF. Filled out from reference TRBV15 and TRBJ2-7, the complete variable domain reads DAMVIQNPRYQVTQFGKPVTLSCSQTLNHNVMYWYQQKSSQAPKLLFHYYDKDFNNEADTPDNFQSRRPNTSFCFLDIRSPGLGDTAMYLCATSRDGTGGVRTSYEQYFGPGTRLTVT.

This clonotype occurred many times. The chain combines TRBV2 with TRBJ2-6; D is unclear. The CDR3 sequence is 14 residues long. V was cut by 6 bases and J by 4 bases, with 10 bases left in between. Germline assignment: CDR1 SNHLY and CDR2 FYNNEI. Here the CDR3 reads CASSAGDGANVLTF. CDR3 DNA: TGTGCCAGCAGCGCAGGTGACGGGGCCAACGTCCTGACTTTC. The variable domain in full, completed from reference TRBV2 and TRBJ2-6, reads EPEVTQTPSHQVTQMGQEVILRCVPISNHLYFYWYRQILGQKVEFLVSFYNNEISEKSEIFDDQFSVERPDGSNFTLKIRSTKLEDSAMYFCASSAGDGANVLTFGAGSRLTVL.

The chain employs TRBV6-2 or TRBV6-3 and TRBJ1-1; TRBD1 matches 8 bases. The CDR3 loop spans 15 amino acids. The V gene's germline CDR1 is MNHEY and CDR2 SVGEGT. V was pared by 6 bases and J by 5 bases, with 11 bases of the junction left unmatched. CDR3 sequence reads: CASSPRQGMETEAFF. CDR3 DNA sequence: TGTGCCAGCAGCCCTCGACAGGGGATGGAGACTGAAGCTTTCTTT.

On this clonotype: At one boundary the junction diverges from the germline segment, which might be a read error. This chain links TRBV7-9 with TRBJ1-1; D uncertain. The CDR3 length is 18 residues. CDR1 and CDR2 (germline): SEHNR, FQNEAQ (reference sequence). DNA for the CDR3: TGCGCCAGCAGCCCCGGAAGGGATGGCTACACCTTGACTACTGAAGCTTTCTTT. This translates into CASSPGRDGYTLTTEAFF.

Written as DNA, the CDR3 is TGCAGCGTATACGACAGGGGGGACACTAACTATGGCTACACCTTC. Its protein is CSVYDRGDTNYGYTF. This chain uses TRBV29-1 with TRBJ1-2, with 9 bases that match TRBD1. Germline V lookup: CDR1 SQVTM, CDR2 ANQGSEA. The CDR3 covers 15 residues. With 6 bases clipped from V and 0 bases from J, the junction kept 8 bases outside the gene matches.